The 25 T cell receptor beta chains below all came from one sample that was sequenced in a study of cytomegalovirus exposure and HLA in healthy donors. 60 Vbeta and 13 Jbeta primers were used in PCR. Profiling relied on immunoSEQ multiplex PCR, and the TCRdb table lists in-frame clones only, not all of them. Among roughly 150,000 clones, about 68% were seen once, and the ten largest hold approximately 2.4%. Specimen: PBMCs. The receptors were sampled from a female donor in good health and CMV-seronegative.

The genes are TRBV12-5 and TRBJ2-4; 12 bases map to TRBD2. Trimming cost V 0 bases and J 4 bases; bases outside gene matches: 7. The CDR3 has 18 amino acids. CDR1 LGHNT and CDR2 FRNRAP come from the germline V gene. The CDR3 is CASGLVSPSGGEKNIQYF. The CDR3 nucleotides read TGTGCTAGTGGTTTGGTCTCCCCTAGCGGGGGGGAGAAAAACATTCAGTACTTC.

V gene TRBV29-1 combines with J gene TRBJ2-2; TRBD1 matches at 12 bases. The V segment lost 4 bases and the J segment 5 bases; nucleotides outside the gene matches: 11. Germline lookup yields CDR1 SQVTM and CDR2 ANQGSEA. The CDR3 consists of 17 residues. The CDR3: CSVVRDRGRLGTGELFF. The CDR3 DNA is TGCAGCGTTGTCCGGGACAGGGGGCGGTTGGGGACCGGGGAGCTGTTTTTT.

The J gene is TRBJ2-7, the V gene TRBV5-8; 7 bases agree with TRBD1. This CDR3 is built from 14 residues. Germline V gene lookup returns CDR1 SGHTS and CDR2 YDEGEE. J was trimmed by 3 bases and V by 0 bases; bases with no gene match: 3. CDR3 sequence (DNA): TGTGCCAGCAGCTTGGACAGGGGAATCTACGAGCAGTACTTC. Its translation is CASSLDRGIYEQYF.

This clone turned up a few times. The chain links TRBV19 to TRBJ2-5; TRBD2 matches at 9 bases. CDR3 length equals 15 residues. V gave up 7 bases and J gave up 2 bases; unmatched junction bases: 8. Germline V gene data show CDR1 as LNHDA and CDR2 as SQIVND (reference sequence). Here the CDR3 reads CASNFAGGNQETQYF. For the CDR3, the DNA is TGTGCCAGTAACTTCGCGGGAGGGAATCAAGAGACCCAGTACTTC. Complete variable domain (other parts from reference TRBV19 and TRBJ2-5): DGGITQSPKYLFRKEGQNVTLSCEQNLNHDAMYWYRQDPGQGLRLIYYSQIVNDFQKGDIAEGYSVSREKKESFPLTVTSAQKNPTAFYLCASNFAGGNQETQYFGPGTRLLVL.

The gene calls are TRBV5-4 and TRBJ2-7, with a weak D call TRBD2 (6 bases). Germline assignment: CDR1 SGHNT and CDR2 YYREEE (reference sequence). The CDR3 has 15 residues. V lost 2 bases and J 0 bases, leaving 12 bases between the germline ends. The CDR3: CASSFVRGSSYEQYF. CDR3 DNA: TGTGCCAGCAGCTTTGTACGGGGGTCCTCCTACGAGCAGTACTTC.

The V gene is TRBV7-9, the J gene TRBJ2-5; 11 bases align to TRBD2. The CDR3 loop spans 16 amino acids. Germline V gene sequence: CDR1 SEHNR, CDR2 FQNEAQ (reference sequence). With 1 base clipped from V and 1 base from J, the junction kept 2 bases outside the gene matches. CDR3 nucleotide sequence: TGTGCCAGCAGCTTAGGACTAGCGGGAACCCAAGAGACCCAGTACTTC. Residues: CASSLGLAGTQETQYF.

This rearrangement joins TRBV29-1 to TRBJ2-3; tentative D call: TRBD2 (6 bases). The CDR3 runs 14 residues. Per germline, CDR1 SQVTM and CDR2 ANQGSEA. V dropped 4 bases and J dropped 6 bases, with 17 bases sitting between them. Written as DNA, the CDR3 is TGCAGCGTTGGAGTTAGCGGTACAATGGATACGCAGTATTTT. Amino acid sequence: CSVGVSGTMDTQYF.

V is TRBV28 and J is TRBJ2-1; TRBD2 matches 11 bases. This CDR3 comprises 15 residues. J gave up 9 bases and V 10 bases, and 14 bases lay outside the gene matches. CDR1 is MDHEN and CDR2 is SYDVKM in the germline V gene. The CDR3, as DNA: TGTGCCATCAACCCGACTAGCGGGATATCTGCTGAGCAGTTCTTC. Encoded protein: CAINPTSGISAEQFF.

A few counts support this clone. The chain couples TRBV29-1 to TRBJ2-1, with D perhaps TRBD2 (5 bases). This CDR3 is built from 11 residues. The germline gives CDR1 SQVTM, CDR2 ANQGSEA. V was cut by 3 bases and J by 10 bases, with 10 bases left in between. The CDR3 DNA follows: TGCAGCGTTGAGGCGGGCGGGGAGCAGTTCTTC. The encoded protein is CSVEAGGEQFF.

CDR3 sequence: CASRSKQGAGNTIYF. CDR3 sequence (DNA): TGTGCCAGCAGGTCCAAACAGGGGGCTGGAAACACCATATATTTT. The V call is TRBV7-9, the J call TRBJ1-3; 8 bases line up with TRBD1. The CDR3 covers 15 residues. The ends lost 6 bases at V and 2 bases at J; junction bases unmatched: 6. Per the germline V gene, CDR1 is SEHNR and CDR2 is FQNEAQ (reference sequence).

This rearrangement joins TRBV19 to TRBJ1-2; 7 bases align to TRBD1. In germline, CDR1 is LNHDA, CDR2 SQIVND (reference sequence). The CDR3 extends over 12 amino acids. V shed 11 bases and J 7 bases; nucleotides not matched to a gene: 10. CDR3 protein: CAARQGLGGYTF. Here the CDR3 DNA reads TGTGCCGCGAGACAGGGCTTGGGTGGCTACACCTTC.

The chain carries TRBV5-1 and TRBJ2-1; the D gene is possibly TRBD1 (6 bases). The germline gives CDR1 SGHRS, CDR2 YFSETQ. The CDR3 loop spans 14 amino acids. V lost 0 bases, J lost 2 bases, and 6 bases lay in between. CDR3 sequence: CASSLEGAYNEQFF. In DNA form, the CDR3 reads TGCGCCAGCAGCTTGGAGGGGGCCTACAATGAGCAGTTCTTC.

The chain couples TRBV28 to TRBJ2-5; unclear D gene. The CDR3 has 13 residues. V lost 6 bases and J 5 bases, leaving 13 bases between the germline ends. Germline V gives CDR1 MDHEN, CDR2 SYDVKM. For the CDR3, the DNA is TGTGCCAGCAGCCCTCGAGGCGTGGAGACCCAGTACTTC. This codes for CASSPRGVETQYF.

The CDR3 loop is CAWSTGLLRSGANVLTF. The CDR3 nucleotides read TGTGCCTGGAGTACGGGACTCCTTCGCTCTGGGGCCAACGTCCTGACTTTC. The gene calls are TRBV30 and TRBJ2-6, with a weak D call TRBD2 (6 bases). Germline values: CDR1 GTSNPN, CDR2 SVGIG (reference sequence). The ends were cut back, 2 bases at V and 0 bases at J, with 14 bases in the middle. This CDR3 is 17 amino acids long.

This chain connects TRBV19 to TRBJ2-7; D might be TRBD1 (6 bases). Germline loops: CDR1 LNHDA, CDR2 SQIVND (reference sequence). Trimming removed 0 bases at V and 5 bases at J, with 11 bases between. This CDR3 region has 14 residues. DNA of the CDR3: TGTGCCAGTAGTATAGATGGCAGGGGCGACGAGCAGTACTTC. This encodes CASSIDGRGDEQYF.

This chain joins TRBV11-2 and TRBJ2-7, with a tentative D call TRBD1 (6 bases). There are 13 residues in the CDR3. The V and J ends lost 5 bases and 2 bases respectively, with 10 bases between them. Germline V gene sequence: CDR1 SGHAT, CDR2 FQNNGV. CDR3 DNA: TGTGCCAGCAGCCCACAGGGTGCCTACGAGCAGTACTTC. Translated, it gives CASSPQGAYEQYF.

This chain uses TRBV4-1 with TRBJ2-5; TRBD2 agrees at 11 bases. The germline gives CDR1 MGHRA, CDR2 YSYEKL. There are 15 residues in the CDR3. V shed 6 bases, J shed 5 bases, and the junction held 8 bases outside the gene matches. This CDR3 reads CASSVTSGSRETQYF. The CDR3 nucleotides are TGCGCCAGCAGTGTAACTAGCGGGAGTCGGGAGACCCAGTACTTC.

CDR3 sequence: CATRTGVNSPLHF. CDR3 DNA sequence: TGTGCCACCAGGACAGGTGTAAATTCACCCCTCCACTTT. The genes are TRBV2 and TRBJ1-6; 7 nucleotides align to TRBD1. Unmatched junction bases numbered 7, after V lost 10 bases and J lost 7 bases. Germline assignment: CDR1 SNHLY and CDR2 FYNNEI. The CDR3 is made up of 13 amino acids. Drawing the rest from reference TRBV2 and TRBJ1-6, the complete variable domain is EPEVTQTPSHQVTQMGQEVILRCVPISNHLYFYWYRQILGQKVEFLVSFYNNEISEKSEIFDDQFSVERPDGSNFTLKIRSTKLEDSAMYFCATRTGVNSPLHFGNGTRLTVT.

The chain combines TRBV18 with TRBJ1-5; TRBD1 matches at 11 bases. The trim removed 0 bases at V and 2 bases at J, leaving 3 bases unmatched. Germline V gives CDR1 KGHSH, CDR2 LQKENI. The CDR3 totals 17 residues. CDR3 coding DNA: TGTGCCAGCTCACCACCGGGACAGGGGGGAGGCAATCAGCCCCAGCATTTT. It encodes CASSPPGQGGGNQPQHF. The whole variable domain, remainder taken from reference TRBV18 and TRBJ1-5, is NAGVMQNPRHLVRRRGQEARLRCSPMKGHSHVYWYRQLPEEGLKFMVYLQKENIIDESGMPKERFSAEFPKEGPSILRIQQVVRGDSAAYFCASSPPGQGGGNQPQHFGDGTRLSIL.

This sequence joins TRBV27 and TRBJ2-7, with D unclear. V was clipped by 2 bases and J by 1 base, with 6 bases between them. This CDR3 has 13 amino acids. The V gene's germline CDR1 is MNHEY and CDR2 SMNVEV (reference sequence). The CDR3 nucleotides read TGTGCCAGCAGTTTAGGCAAGTCCTACGAGCAGTACTTC. Translation gives CASSLGKSYEQYF.

There are a few counts of this clone. The V and J genes are TRBV7-3 and TRBJ2-3; 7 bases map to TRBD2. Trimming cost V 0 bases and J 2 bases; bases outside gene matches: 5. This CDR3 is built from 16 residues. CDR1 SGHTA and CDR2 FQGTGA come from the germline V gene. CDR3 DNA: TGTGCCAGCAGCTTAACGGCAACTAGCGCCACAGATACGCAGTATTTT. This encodes CASSLTATSATDTQYF.

This chain connects TRBV2 to TRBJ2-1, with 7 bases identical to TRBD2. Germline V lookup: CDR1 SNHLY, CDR2 FYNNEI. The CDR3 has 15 residues. V lost 6 bases, J lost 3 bases, and 8 bases stayed unmatched. DNA for the CDR3: TGTGCCAGCAGGGGAATAAGCGGGAACTACAATGAGCAGTTCTTC. It translates to CASRGISGNYNEQFF. The full variable domain, with the rest looked up from reference TRBV2 and TRBJ2-1, is EPEVTQTPSHQVTQMGQEVILRCVPISNHLYFYWYRQILGQKVEFLVSFYNNEISEKSEIFDDQFSVERPDGSNFTLKIRSTKLEDSAMYFCASRGISGNYNEQFFGPGTRLTVL.

The chain has TRBV4-2 and TRBJ2-1, with 9 nucleotides matching TRBD2. The CDR3 extends over 16 amino acids. Germline CDR1 and CDR2: LGHNA and YNFKEQ. V lost 0 bases to trimming and J lost 8 bases; unmatched junction nucleotides: 8. In nucleotides, the CDR3 is TGTGCCAGCAGCCAAGATGTGGGTAGCGGGAGCGATGAGCAGTTCTTC. Protein product: CASSQDVGSGSDEQFF.

The chain combines TRBV19 with TRBJ1-1; D remains unclear. Trimming shortened V by 1 base and J by 1 base, and 4 bases separated the two germline ends. In germline, CDR1 is LNHDA, CDR2 SQIVND (reference sequence). The CDR3 contains 13 residues. In DNA, the CDR3 is TGTGCCAGTAGTATAGTAAAGAACACTGAAGCTTTCTTT. Its protein is CASSIVKNTEAFF.

The table lists this clone with a count of one. The chain is built from TRBV18 and TRBJ1-1; D possibly corresponds to TRBD1 (6 bases). With 3 bases removed from V and 2 bases from J, the gap between germline ends came to 10 bases. The CDR3 consists of 14 residues. Germline V gives CDR1 KGHSH, CDR2 LQKENI. CDR3 bases: TGTGCCAGCTCACCGGACAGTTTAAACACTGAAGCTTTCTTT. The encoded protein is CASSPDSLNTEAFF.